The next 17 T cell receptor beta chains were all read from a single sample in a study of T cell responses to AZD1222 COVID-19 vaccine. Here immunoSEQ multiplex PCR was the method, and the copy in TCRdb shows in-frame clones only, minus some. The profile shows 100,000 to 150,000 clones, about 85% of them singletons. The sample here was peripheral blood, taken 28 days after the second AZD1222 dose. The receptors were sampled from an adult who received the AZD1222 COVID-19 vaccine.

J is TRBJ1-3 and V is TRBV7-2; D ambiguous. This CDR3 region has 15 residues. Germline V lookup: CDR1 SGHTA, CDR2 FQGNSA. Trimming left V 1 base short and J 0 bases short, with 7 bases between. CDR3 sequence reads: CASSLDSGSGNTIYF. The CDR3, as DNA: TGTGCCAGCAGCTTAGACTCTGGCTCTGGAAACACCATATATTTT.

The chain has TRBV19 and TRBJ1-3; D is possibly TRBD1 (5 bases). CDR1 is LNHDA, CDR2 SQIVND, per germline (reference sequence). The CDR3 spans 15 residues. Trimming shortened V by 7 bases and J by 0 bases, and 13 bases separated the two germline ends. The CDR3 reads CASTQGVDSGNTIYF. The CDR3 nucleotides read TGTGCCAGTACCCAAGGGGTCGACTCTGGAAACACCATATATTTT.

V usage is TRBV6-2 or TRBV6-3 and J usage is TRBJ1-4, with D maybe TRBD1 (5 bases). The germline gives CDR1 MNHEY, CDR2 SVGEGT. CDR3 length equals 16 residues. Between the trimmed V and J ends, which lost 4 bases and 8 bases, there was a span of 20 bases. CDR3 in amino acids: CASSSLNDSPSEKLFF. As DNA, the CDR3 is TGTGCCAGCAGTTCCCTTAACGACAGTCCAAGCGAAAAACTGTTTTTT.

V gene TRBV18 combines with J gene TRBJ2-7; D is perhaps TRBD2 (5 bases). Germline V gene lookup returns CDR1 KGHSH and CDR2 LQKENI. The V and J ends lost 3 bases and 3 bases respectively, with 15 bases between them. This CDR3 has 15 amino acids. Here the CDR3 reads CASSPDGKTGYEQYF. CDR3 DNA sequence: TGTGCCAGCTCACCGGACGGGAAAACGGGCTACGAGCAGTACTTC.

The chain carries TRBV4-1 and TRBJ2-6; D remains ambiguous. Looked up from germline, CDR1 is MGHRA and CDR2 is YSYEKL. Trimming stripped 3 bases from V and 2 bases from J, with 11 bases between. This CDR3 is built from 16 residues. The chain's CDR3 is CASSQLFGAGANVLTF. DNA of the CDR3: TGCGCCAGCAGCCAGCTCTTTGGAGCTGGGGCCAACGTCCTGACTTTC.

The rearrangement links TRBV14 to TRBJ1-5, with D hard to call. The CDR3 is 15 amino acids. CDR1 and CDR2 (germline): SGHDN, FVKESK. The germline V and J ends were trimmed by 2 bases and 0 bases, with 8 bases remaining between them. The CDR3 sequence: CASSQLTHSNQPQHF. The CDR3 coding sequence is TGTGCCAGCAGCCAATTGACCCATAGCAATCAGCCCCAGCATTTT.

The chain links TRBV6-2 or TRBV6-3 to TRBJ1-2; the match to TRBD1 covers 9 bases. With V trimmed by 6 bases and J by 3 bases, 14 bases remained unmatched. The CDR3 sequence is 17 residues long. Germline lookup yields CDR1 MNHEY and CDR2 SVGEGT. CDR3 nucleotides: TGTGCCAGCAGCCCAAGAGGACAGGGGTATGCGGACTATGGCTACACCTTC. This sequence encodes CASSPRGQGYADYGYTF.

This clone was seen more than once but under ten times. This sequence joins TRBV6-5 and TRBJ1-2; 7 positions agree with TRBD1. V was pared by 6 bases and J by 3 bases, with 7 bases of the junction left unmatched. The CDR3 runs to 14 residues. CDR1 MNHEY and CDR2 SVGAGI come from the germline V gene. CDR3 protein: CASRRTGSDYGYTF. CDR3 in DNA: TGTGCCAGCAGACGGACAGGTTCGGACTATGGCTACACCTTC.

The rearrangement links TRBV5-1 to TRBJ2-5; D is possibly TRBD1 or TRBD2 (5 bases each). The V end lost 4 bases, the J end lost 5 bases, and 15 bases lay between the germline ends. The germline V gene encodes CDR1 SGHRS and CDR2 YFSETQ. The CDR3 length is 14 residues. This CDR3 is CASSPGPPLETQYF. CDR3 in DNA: TGCGCCAGCAGCCCGGGACCCCCCCTGGAGACCCAGTACTTC. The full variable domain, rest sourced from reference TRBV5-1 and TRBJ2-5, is KAGVTQTPRYLIKTRGQQVTLSCSPISGHRSVSWYQQTPGQGLQFLFEYFSETQRNKGNFPGRFSGRQFSNSRSEMNVSTLELGDSALYLCASSPGPPLETQYFGPGTRLLVL.

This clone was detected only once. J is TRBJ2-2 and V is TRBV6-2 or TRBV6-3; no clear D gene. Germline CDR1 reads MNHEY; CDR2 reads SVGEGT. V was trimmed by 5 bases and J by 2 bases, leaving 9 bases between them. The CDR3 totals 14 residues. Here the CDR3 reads CASSRLSNTGELFF. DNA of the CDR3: TGTGCCAGCAGTCGACTCAGCAACACCGGGGAGCTGTTTTTT.

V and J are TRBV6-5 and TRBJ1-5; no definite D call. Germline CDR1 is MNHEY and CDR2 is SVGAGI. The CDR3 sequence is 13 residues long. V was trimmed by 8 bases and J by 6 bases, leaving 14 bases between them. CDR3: CASAREDSQPQHF. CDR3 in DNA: TGTGCCAGCGCAAGGGAGGATAGTCAGCCCCAGCATTTT.

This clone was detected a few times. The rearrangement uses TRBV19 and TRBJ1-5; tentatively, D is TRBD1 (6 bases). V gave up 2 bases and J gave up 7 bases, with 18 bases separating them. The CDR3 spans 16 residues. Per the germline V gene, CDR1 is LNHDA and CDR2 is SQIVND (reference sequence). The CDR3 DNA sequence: TGTGCCAGTAGTATACAATCAACGACAGGCCGACAGCCCCAGCATTTT. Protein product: CASSIQSTTGRQPQHF. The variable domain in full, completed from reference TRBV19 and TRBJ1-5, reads DGGITQSPKYLFRKEGQNVTLSCEQNLNHDAMYWYRQDPGQGLRLIYYSQIVNDFQKGDIAEGYSVSREKKESFPLTVTSAQKNPTAFYLCASSIQSTTGRQPQHFGDGTRLSIL.

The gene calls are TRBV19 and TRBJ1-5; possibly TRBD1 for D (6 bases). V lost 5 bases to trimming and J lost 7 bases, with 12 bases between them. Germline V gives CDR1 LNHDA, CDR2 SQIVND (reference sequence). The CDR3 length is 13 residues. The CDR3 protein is CASSSGVGQPQHF. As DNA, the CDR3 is TGTGCCAGTAGTTCAGGGGTCGGACAGCCCCAGCATTTT.

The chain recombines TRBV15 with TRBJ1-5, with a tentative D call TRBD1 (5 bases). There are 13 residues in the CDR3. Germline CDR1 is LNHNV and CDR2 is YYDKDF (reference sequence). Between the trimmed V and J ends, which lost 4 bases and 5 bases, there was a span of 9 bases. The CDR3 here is CATSIRGDQPQHF. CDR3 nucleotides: TGTGCCACCAGCATCCGGGGGGATCAGCCCCAGCATTTT.

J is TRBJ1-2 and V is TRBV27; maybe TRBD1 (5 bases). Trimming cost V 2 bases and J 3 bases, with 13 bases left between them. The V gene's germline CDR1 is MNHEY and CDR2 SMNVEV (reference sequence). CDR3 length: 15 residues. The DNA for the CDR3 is TGTGCCAGCAGTTTACGCGGGGACCCGGACTATGGCTACACCTTC. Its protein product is CASSLRGDPDYGYTF.

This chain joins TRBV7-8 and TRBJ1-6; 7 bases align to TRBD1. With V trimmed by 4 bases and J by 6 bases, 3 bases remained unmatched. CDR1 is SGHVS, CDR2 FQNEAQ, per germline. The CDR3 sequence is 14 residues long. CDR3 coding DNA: TGTGCCAGCAGCTCGGGACAGCTTAATTCACCCCTCCACTTT. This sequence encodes CASSSGQLNSPLHF.

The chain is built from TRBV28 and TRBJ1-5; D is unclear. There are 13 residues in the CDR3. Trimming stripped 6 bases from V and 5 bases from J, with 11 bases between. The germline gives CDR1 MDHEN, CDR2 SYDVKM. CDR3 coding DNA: TGTGCCAGCAGGGAAGGTTCGGATCAGCCCCAGCATTTT. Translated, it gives CASREGSDQPQHF.